This T cell receptor (beta chain) derives from a study of regulatory T cells in long-lasting Graves disease. In germline, CDR1 is MNHEY, CDR2 SVGEGT. With V trimmed by 5 bases and J by 4 bases, 9 bases remained unmatched. The CDR3 is 15 residues long. General observations from the study: TRBV28 was favored in persistent disease, as were TRBJ1-2 and TRBJ2-5.

This clonotype occurred many times. The antigen remains unidentified. Time point described: newly diagnosed GD, antithyroid drugs for less than 3 months. TCR sequences were obtained from RNA taken from PBMCs. CDR3-region Arm-PCR and iRepertoire HTBI primers produced the TCR beta libraries. MiXCR, applied by TCRdb to the multiplex PCR reads, yields one record per CDR3 protein. The sample gives over 400,000 distinct CDR3 sequences, 14% of which show up once; around a sixth is in the top ten. The data were also submitted as part of a second study, on T cells in Graves' hyperthyroidism and ophthalmopathy. That publication notes: In making diagnoses, clinical symptoms, serum thyroxine and TRAb, thyroid ultrasound and orbital computed tomography were all used. First-round RT-PCR of the TCR CDR3 relied on the HTBI primer set. Classification by a 13 V-J model distinguished ophthalmopathy from stable hyperthyroidism.

The receptor's source is a woman between 50 and 59 years old with Graves disease. The chain uses TRBV6-2 or TRBV6-3 and TRBJ1-2; 8 bases are a match to TRBD1. Specimen: peripheral blood mononuclear cells (PBMCs), collected at new diagnosis, from a patient treated with antithyroid drugs. CDR3 nucleotide sequence: TGTGCCAGCAGTCCCGGGACAGGTGGAACCTATGGCTACACCTTC. This codes for CASSPGTGGTYGYTF.